A selection of T cell receptor beta chains follows, all from one sample in a study of T cell responses to AZD1222 COVID-19 vaccine. Clones were sequenced by immunoSEQ multiplex PCR, and TCRdb holds only the in-frame ones, with some missing. The sample contains some 130,000 clones, 80% to 95% of which appear only once. This sample comprised peripheral blood, obtained 28 days after the second AZD1222 dose. These receptors were taken from an adult who received the AZD1222 COVID-19 vaccine. CDR3s include the opening cysteine and the closing phenylalanine or tryptophan. Each record gives: CDR3 protein, CDR3 DNA, J gene, clone size, V gene, D gene. A D gene is named only where the DNA matches it firmly. Size tells how often a clone was seen (once, few, many) or the class of an expanded clone, and some rows leave it out.

CARQNTEAFF	TGTGCCAGACAGAACACTGAAGCTTTCTTT	TRBJ1-1	.	TRBV6-7	.
CASWPGARRADEQFF	TGTGCCAGCTGGCCGGGGGCACGTCGGGCTGATGAGCAGTTCTTC	TRBJ2-1	.	TRBV6-5	.
CASSVGAYGYTF	TGTGCCAGCAGTGTGGGGGCGTATGGCTACACCTTC	TRBJ1-2	.	TRBV25-1	.
CASSQLDRSFYGYTF	TGTGCCAGCAGCCAATTGGACAGGTCTTTCTATGGCTACACCTTC	TRBJ1-2	.	TRBV3-1/TRBV3-2	TRBD1
CASSEGVQPQHF	TGTGCCAGCAGTGAAGGGGTACAGCCCCAGCATTTT	TRBJ1-5	.	TRBV2	.
CASSFQGGMNTQYF	TGTGCCAGTAGCTTTCAGGGTGGGATGAATACGCAGTATTTT	TRBJ2-3	.	TRBV19	.
CASSRGLAGGRSYEQYF	TGTGCCAGCAGTCGAGGACTAGCGGGGGGGCGGAGTTACGAGCAGTACTTC	TRBJ2-7	.	TRBV3-1/TRBV3-2	TRBD2
CASSQDRNRIYGANVLTF	TGCGCCAGCAGCCAAGATCGGAACAGGATTTATGGGGCCAACGTCCTGACTTTC	TRBJ2-6	.	TRBV4-1	.
CASSHGTGDGQPQHF	TGTGCCAGCAGCCACGGGACAGGGGACGGACAGCCCCAGCATTTT	TRBJ1-5	once	TRBV6-5	TRBD1
CASSTPGHQRLLAFF	TGTGCCAGTAGTACGCCCGGGCACCAACGGCTCCTGGCTTTCTTT	TRBJ1-1	.	TRBV19	.
CAISPLAGVRNEQFF	TGTGCCATCAGTCCTCTAGCGGGAGTTAGGAATGAGCAGTTCTTC	TRBJ2-1	.	TRBV10-3	TRBD2
CASSRTSGNTDTQYF	TGCGCCAGCAGCCGGACTAGCGGGAACACAGATACGCAGTATTTT	TRBJ2-3	.	TRBV5-1	TRBD2
CASSLGGGLGDTQYF	TGTGCCAGCAGCTTAGGTGGCGGGTTGGGGGATACGCAGTATTTT	TRBJ2-3	.	TRBV7-9	.
CASSFILGELFF	TGTGCCAGCAGTTTCATCCTCGGGGAGCTGTTTTTT	TRBJ2-2	.	TRBV12-3/TRBV12-4	.
CASSPDWAGKTQYF	TGTGCCAGCAGCCCCGACTGGGCGGGGAAGACCCAGTACTTC	TRBJ2-5	once	TRBV7-2	.
CASNPSTSGSWEQFF	TGTGCCAGCAATCCCTCGACTAGCGGGAGCTGGGAGCAGTTCTTC	TRBJ2-1	.	TRBV6-5	TRBD2
CASSPPGRNEQFF	TGTGCCAGCAGCCCTCCCGGCAGAAATGAGCAGTTCTTC	TRBJ2-1	few	TRBV25-1	.
CASSRSGGERNSPLHF	TGTGCCAGCAGCCGATCGGGGGGAGAGCGTAATTCACCCCTCCACTTT	TRBJ1-6	.	TRBV2	.
CAWSAGRDQPQHF	TGTGCCTGGAGCGCGGGAAGGGATCAGCCCCAGCATTTT	TRBJ1-5	.	TRBV30	.
CASSPAGYAYGYTF	TGTGCCAGCTCACCCGCAGGGTATGCCTATGGCTACACCTTC	TRBJ1-2	.	TRBV18	.
CASQRDRDEKLFF	TGTGCCAGCCAACGGGACAGGGACGAAAAACTGTTTTTT	TRBJ1-4	once	TRBV2	TRBD1
CASSRRSGGAVDTQYF	TGTGCCAGCTCACGCCGTAGCGGGGGGGCTGTAGATACGCAGTATTTT	TRBJ2-3	.	TRBV18	TRBD2
CASRHRTGGPADTQYF	TGTGCCAGCAGACATCGGACGGGGGGACCTGCAGATACGCAGTATTTT	TRBJ2-3	.	TRBV5-4	TRBD2
CASSLGGFDQPQHF	TGTGCCAGCAGCCTTGGAGGGTTCGATCAGCCCCAGCATTTT	TRBJ1-5	.	TRBV27	.
CASREGADTEAFF	TGCGCCAGCAGAGAGGGAGCGGACACTGAAGCTTTCTTT	TRBJ1-1	.	TRBV5-1	.
CASGFRAGGPDSGNTIYF	TGTGCTAGTGGTTTCCGCGCGGGGGGTCCGGACTCTGGAAACACCATATATTTT	TRBJ1-3	.	TRBV12-5	.
CAWGTGVHYGYTF	TGTGCCTGGGGGACAGGGGTACACTATGGCTACACCTTC	TRBJ1-2	.	TRBV30	TRBD1
CASSLVALWGREQYF	TGTGCCAGCAGCTTGGTCGCCCTCTGGGGTAGGGAGCAGTACTTC	TRBJ2-7	.	TRBV5-5	.
CASSSSGTTPLHF	TGTGCCAGCAGTTCTTCAGGTACAACACCCCTCCACTTT	TRBJ1-6	.	TRBV6-2/TRBV6-3	.
CASSLSGTGGYNEQFF	TGTGCCAGCAGCTTATCCGGGACAGGGGGTTACAATGAGCAGTTCTTC	TRBJ2-1	.	TRBV7-3	TRBD1
CASSQDKVGGYTF	TGTGCCAGCAGCCAAGATAAAGTAGGGGGCTACACCTTC	TRBJ1-2	few	TRBV3-1/TRBV3-2	.
CASNPGTGGNQPQHF	TGTGCCAGCAACCCCGGGACAGGGGGAAATCAGCCCCAGCATTTT	TRBJ1-5	.	TRBV5-8	TRBD1
CASSQSLSQTSGIGYGYTF	TGCGCCAGCAGTCAATCCCTCTCTCAGACCTCAGGTATTGGCTATGGCTACACCTTC	TRBJ1-2	.	TRBV23-1	.
CASSLARQGPNEKLFF	TGCGCCAGCAGCTTGGCCCGCCAGGGCCCTAATGAAAAACTGTTTTTT	TRBJ1-4	.	TRBV5-1	.
CASSPPGLAVQETQYF	TGTGCCAGCAGCCCACCTGGACTAGCGGTCCAAGAGACCCAGTACTTC	TRBJ2-5	.	TRBV7-9	TRBD2
CASSGYLGYNEQFF	TGCGCCAGCAGTGGGTATCTAGGCTACAATGAGCAGTTCTTC	TRBJ2-1	.	TRBV10-2	.
CASSSHNTEAFF	TGTGCCAGCAGCTCCCACAACACTGAAGCTTTCTTT	TRBJ1-1	.	TRBV7-9	.
CASSVLAYNEQFF	TGTGCCAGCAGCGTCCTGGCGTACAATGAGCAGTTCTTC	TRBJ2-1	.	TRBV7-9	.
CASSQVGGTEAFF	TGCGCCAGCAGCCAGGTCGGTGGCACTGAAGCTTTCTTT	TRBJ1-1	.	TRBV4-1	.
CSVGGERTEAFF	TGCAGCGTTGGAGGGGAGAGGACTGAAGCTTTCTTT	TRBJ1-1	.	TRBV29-1	.
CASSLPQGRTGELFF	TGCGCCAGCAGCTTACCTCAGGGTAGGACCGGGGAGCTGTTTTTT	TRBJ2-2	.	TRBV5-1	.
CASSLAVDRESPEAFF	TGTGCCAGCAGCTTAGCGGTAGACAGGGAATCCCCTGAAGCTTTCTTT	TRBJ1-1	.	TRBV7-6	TRBD1
CASSIALTGGKNQPQHF	TGTGCCAGTAGTATAGCTCTGACAGGGGGTAAAAATCAGCCCCAGCATTTT	TRBJ1-5	.	TRBV19	TRBD1
CASSETIQGYTF	TGTGCCAGCAGTGAGACGATTCAAGGCTACACCTTC	TRBJ1-2	.	TRBV6-6	.
CASSYGSSNQPQHF	TGTGCCAGCAGTTACGGATCAAGCAATCAGCCCCAGCATTTT	TRBJ1-5	once	TRBV6-2/TRBV6-3	.
CSASRAGELFF	TGCAGTGCTAGCCGCGCCGGGGAGCTGTTTTTT	TRBJ2-2	.	TRBV20-1	.
CASSPQVLNTEAFF	TGTGCCAGCTCACCCCAAGTGCTCAACACTGAAGCTTTCTTT	TRBJ1-1	.	TRBV18	.
CATSRAGAGAWDEQFF	TGTGCCACCAGCAGAGCAGGAGCGGGAGCATGGGATGAGCAGTTCTTC	TRBJ2-1	.	TRBV15	TRBD2
CATHGGGQETQYF	TGTGCCACGCACGGGGGGGGCCAAGAGACCCAGTACTTC	TRBJ2-5	.	TRBV10-3	TRBD2
CASSYSDRERGYTF	TGTGCCAGCAGTTACTCGGACAGGGAAAGGGGCTACACCTTC	TRBJ1-2	.	TRBV6-5	TRBD1
CAIRVENENTEAFF	TGTGCCATCAGGGTCGAGAATGAAAACACTGAAGCTTTCTTT	TRBJ1-1	.	TRBV10-3	.
CASKGSTGFNEKLFF	TGTGCCAGCAAGGGGTCGACAGGGTTTAATGAAAAACTGTTTTTT	TRBJ1-4	.	TRBV2	TRBD1
CASSLWDSLHEKLFF	TGTGCCAGCAGCTTGTGGGACAGCCTCCATGAAAAACTGTTTTTT	TRBJ1-4	.	TRBV7-3	TRBD1
CASSRRGHNEKLFF	TGTGCCAGCAGTCGAAGGGGACACAATGAAAAACTGTTTTTT	TRBJ1-4	.	TRBV3-1/TRBV3-2	.